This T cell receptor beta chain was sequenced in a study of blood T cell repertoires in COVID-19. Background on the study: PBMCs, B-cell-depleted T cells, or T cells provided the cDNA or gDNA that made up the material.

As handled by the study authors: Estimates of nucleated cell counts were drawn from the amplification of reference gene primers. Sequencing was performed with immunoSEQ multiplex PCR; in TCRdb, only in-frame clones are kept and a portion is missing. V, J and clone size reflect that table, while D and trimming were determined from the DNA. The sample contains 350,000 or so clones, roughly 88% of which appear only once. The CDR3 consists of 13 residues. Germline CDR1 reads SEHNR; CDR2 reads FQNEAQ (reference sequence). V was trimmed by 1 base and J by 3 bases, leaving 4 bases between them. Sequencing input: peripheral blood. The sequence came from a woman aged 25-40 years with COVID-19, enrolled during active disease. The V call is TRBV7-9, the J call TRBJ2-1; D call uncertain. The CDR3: CASSLGYYNEQFF. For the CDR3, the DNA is TGTGCCAGCAGCTTAGGCTACTACAATGAGCAGTTCTTC.